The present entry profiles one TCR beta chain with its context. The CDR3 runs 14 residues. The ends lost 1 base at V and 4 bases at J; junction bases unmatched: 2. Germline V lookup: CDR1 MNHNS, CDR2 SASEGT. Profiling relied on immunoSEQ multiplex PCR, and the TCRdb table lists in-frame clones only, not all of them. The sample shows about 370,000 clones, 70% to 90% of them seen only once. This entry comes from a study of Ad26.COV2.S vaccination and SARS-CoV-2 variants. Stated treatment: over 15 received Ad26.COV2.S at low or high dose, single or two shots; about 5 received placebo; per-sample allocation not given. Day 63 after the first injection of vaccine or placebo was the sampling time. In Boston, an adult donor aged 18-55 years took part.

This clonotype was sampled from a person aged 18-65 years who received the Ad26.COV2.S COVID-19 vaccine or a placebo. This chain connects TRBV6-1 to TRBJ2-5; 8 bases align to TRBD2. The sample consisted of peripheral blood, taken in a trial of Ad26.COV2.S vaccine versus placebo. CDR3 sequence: CASSEGTSRETQYF. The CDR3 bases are TGTGCCAGCAGTGAAGGGACTAGCAGAGAGACCCAGTACTTC.